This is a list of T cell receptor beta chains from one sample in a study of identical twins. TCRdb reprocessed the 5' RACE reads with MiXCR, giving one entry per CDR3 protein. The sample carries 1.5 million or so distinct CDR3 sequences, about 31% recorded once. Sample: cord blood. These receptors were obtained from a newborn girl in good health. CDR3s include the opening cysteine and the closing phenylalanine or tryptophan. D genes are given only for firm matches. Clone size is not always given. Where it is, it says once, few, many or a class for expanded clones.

CDR3 DNA: TGCAGTGCTAGATTTCTAGCGGGGGGAGCCAAAAACATTCAGTACTTC; CDR3 protein: CSARFLAGGAKNIQYF; D gene: TRBD2; J gene: TRBJ2-4; clone size: few; V gene: TRBV20-1
CDR3 DNA: TGTGCCAGCAGCACCGAATTCTTAAACAATGAGCAGTACTTC; CDR3 protein: CASSTEFLNNEQYF; D gene: -; J gene: TRBJ2-7; clone size: -; V gene: TRBV5-4
CDR3 DNA: TGTGCCAGCAGCTTAGTAGGGGGACAGGGTTACGAGGGCTATGGCTACACCTTC; CDR3 protein: CASSLVGGQGYEGYGYTF; D gene: TRBD1; J gene: TRBJ1-2; clone size: many; V gene: TRBV7-2
CDR3 DNA: TGCAGCCCGATAGCGGGAGTTTCAAATGAGCAGTTCTTC; CDR3 protein: CSPIAGVSNEQFF; D gene: TRBD2; J gene: TRBJ2-1; clone size: few; V gene: TRBV29-1
CDR3 DNA: TGCAGTGCTCGGGACAGCTTCTACGAGCAGTACTTC; CDR3 protein: CSARDSFYEQYF; D gene: TRBD1; J gene: TRBJ2-7; clone size: -; V gene: TRBV20-1
CDR3 DNA: TGCAGTGCTTTCCGGAGGCTATTAGGATTACAGCCAAATTCACCCCTCCACTTT; CDR3 protein: CSAFRRLLGLQPNSPLHF; D gene: -; J gene: TRBJ1-6; clone size: few; V gene: TRBV20-1
CDR3 DNA: TGTGCCAGCAGGGGACTAGCGGGGTCCAATGAGCAGTTCTTC; CDR3 protein: CASRGLAGSNEQFF; D gene: TRBD2; J gene: TRBJ2-1; clone size: -; V gene: TRBV2
CDR3 DNA: TGTGCTATCAGTGAGGCCCACAGGGTCTATGGCTACACCTTC; CDR3 protein: CAISEAHRVYGYTF; D gene: -; J gene: TRBJ1-2; clone size: -; V gene: TRBV10-3
CDR3 DNA: TGTGCCAGCAGCCCCCTAGCGGGAGGAGCCTACAATGAGCAGTTCTTC; CDR3 protein: CASSPLAGGAYNEQFF; D gene: TRBD2; J gene: TRBJ2-1; clone size: few; V gene: TRBV27
CDR3 DNA: TGTGCCAGCAGTTACTCTGGGACTAGCTGGTACAATGAGCAGTTCTTC; CDR3 protein: CASSYSGTSWYNEQFF; D gene: TRBD2; J gene: TRBJ2-1; clone size: -; V gene: TRBV6-5
CDR3 DNA: TGTGCCAGCAGTGGTGTACTAGCGGGGGCTCCAACTAGCACAGATACGCAGTATTTT; CDR3 protein: CASSGVLAGAPTSTDTQYF; D gene: TRBD2; J gene: TRBJ2-3; clone size: -; V gene: TRBV2
CDR3 DNA: TGTGCCAGCAGTTTCAGAGTGATAGCCGGGGACAATGAGCAGTTCTTC; CDR3 protein: CASSFRVIAGDNEQFF; D gene: -; J gene: TRBJ2-1; clone size: few; V gene: TRBV28
CDR3 DNA: TGCGCCAGCAGCGACAAGTTAATTAGGTCGCCCGCCAACGAGCAGTACTTC; CDR3 protein: CASSDKLIRSPANEQYF; D gene: -; J gene: TRBJ2-7; clone size: -; V gene: TRBV5-1